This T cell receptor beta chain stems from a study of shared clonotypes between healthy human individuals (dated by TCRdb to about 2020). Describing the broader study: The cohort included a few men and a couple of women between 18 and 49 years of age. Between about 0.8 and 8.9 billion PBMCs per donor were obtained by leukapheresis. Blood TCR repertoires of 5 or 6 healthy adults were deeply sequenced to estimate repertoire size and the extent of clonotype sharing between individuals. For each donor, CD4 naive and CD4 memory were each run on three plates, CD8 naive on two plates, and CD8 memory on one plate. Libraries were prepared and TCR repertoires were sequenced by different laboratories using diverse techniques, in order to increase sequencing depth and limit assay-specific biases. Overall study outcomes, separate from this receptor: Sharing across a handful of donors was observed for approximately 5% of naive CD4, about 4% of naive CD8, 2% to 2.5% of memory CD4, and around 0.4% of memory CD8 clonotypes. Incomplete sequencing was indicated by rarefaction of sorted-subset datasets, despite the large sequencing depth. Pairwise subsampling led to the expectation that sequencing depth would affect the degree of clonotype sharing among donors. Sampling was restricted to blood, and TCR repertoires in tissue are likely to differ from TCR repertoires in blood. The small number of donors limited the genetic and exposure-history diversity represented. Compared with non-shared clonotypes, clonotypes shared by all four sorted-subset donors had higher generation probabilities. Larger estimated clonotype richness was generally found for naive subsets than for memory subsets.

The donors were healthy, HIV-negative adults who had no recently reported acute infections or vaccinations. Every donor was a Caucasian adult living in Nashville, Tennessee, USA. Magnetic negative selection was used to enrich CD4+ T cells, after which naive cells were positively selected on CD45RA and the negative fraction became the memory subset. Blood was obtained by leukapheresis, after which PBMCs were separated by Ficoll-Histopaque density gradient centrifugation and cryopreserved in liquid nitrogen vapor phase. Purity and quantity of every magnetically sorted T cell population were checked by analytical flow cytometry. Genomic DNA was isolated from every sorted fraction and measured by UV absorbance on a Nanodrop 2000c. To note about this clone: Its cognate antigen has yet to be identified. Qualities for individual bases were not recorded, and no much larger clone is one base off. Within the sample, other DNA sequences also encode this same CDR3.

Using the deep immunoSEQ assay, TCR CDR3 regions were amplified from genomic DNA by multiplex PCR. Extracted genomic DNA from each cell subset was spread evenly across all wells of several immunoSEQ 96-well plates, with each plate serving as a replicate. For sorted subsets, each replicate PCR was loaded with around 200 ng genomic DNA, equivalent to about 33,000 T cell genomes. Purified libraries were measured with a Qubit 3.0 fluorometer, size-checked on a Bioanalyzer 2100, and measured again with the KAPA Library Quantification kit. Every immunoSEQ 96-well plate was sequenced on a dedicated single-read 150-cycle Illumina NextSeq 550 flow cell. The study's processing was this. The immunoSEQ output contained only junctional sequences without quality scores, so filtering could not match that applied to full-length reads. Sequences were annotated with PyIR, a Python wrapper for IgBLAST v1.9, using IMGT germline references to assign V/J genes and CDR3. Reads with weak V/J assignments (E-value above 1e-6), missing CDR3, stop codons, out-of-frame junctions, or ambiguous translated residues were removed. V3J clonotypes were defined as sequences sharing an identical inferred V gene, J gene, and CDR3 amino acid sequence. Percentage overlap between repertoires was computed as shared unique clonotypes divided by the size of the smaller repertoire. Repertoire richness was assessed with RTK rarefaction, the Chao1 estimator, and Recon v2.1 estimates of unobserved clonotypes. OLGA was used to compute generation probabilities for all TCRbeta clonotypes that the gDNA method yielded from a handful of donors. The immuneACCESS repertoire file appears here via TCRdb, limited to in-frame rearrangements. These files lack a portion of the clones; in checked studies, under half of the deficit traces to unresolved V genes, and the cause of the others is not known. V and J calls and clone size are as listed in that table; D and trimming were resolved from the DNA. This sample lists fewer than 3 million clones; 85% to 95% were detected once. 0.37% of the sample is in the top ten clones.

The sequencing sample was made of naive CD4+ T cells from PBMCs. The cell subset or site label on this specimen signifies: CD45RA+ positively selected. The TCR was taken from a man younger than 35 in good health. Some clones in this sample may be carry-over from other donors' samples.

The CDR3 region: CAISAKGNTEAFF. The DNA sequence is as follows: TGTGCCATCAGTGCGAAGGGGAACACTGAAGCTTTCTTT. Recombination connected TRBV10-3 to TRBJ1-1; the D gene remains uncertain. Sequences ENHRY (CDR1) and SYGVKD (CDR2) are obtained from the germline V gene. The CDR3 holds 13 amino acids from the cysteine to the phenylalanine. Solely the CDR3 DNA is kept, with 39 bases framed from the first base. V is clipped by 4 bases and J by 1 base, and the sequence between their germline boundaries is 7 bases long.